The rows below give T cell receptor beta chains drawn from one sample of a study of shared clonotypes between healthy human individuals. This table comes from immunoSEQ multiplex PCR, and its TCRdb copy is limited to in-frame clones, with some not included. The top ten hold 24% of the sample, which has about 820,000 clones, around 93% seen once. Sequenced input: naive CD8+ T cells sorted from blood. These receptors came from a man aged 25 to 40 in good health. Each CDR3 is given with its conserved first and last residue. The D gene is left open where the match is weak. Only some rows state a clone size, as once, few, many or a class for expanded clones.

CDR3 DNA,CDR3 protein,D gene,clone size,J gene,V gene
TGTGCCAGCAGTTTTCGAGGCCGAGGGACAGATACGCAGTATTTT,CASSFRGRGTDTQYF,-,once,TRBJ2-3,TRBV27
TGCGCCAGCAGCAAGGGACTAGCGGGAGCCGATGAGCAGTTCTTC,CASSKGLAGADEQFF,TRBD2,-,TRBJ2-1,TRBV5-1
TGTGCCAGCCAGACTGGAAGTAGCACAGATACGCAGTATTTT,CASQTGSSTDTQYF,-,-,TRBJ2-3,TRBV7-9
TGTGCCAGCAGCTTAAGCGGGAGTAATGAGCAGTTCTTC,CASSLSGSNEQFF,TRBD2,-,TRBJ2-1,TRBV7-6
TGCGCCAGCAGCCAAGGTAGCTCACGGACGGGGGCGCAGTATTTT,CASSQGSSRTGAQYF,-,-,TRBJ2-3,TRBV4-1
TGTGCCAGCAGTGGGATCAGGGAAGATACGCAGTATTTT,CASSGIREDTQYF,-,-,TRBJ2-3,TRBV25-1
TGTGCCAGCAGCCCAGAGCGGGAGGCCAGGGATGAGCAGTTCTTC,CASSPEREARDEQFF,TRBD2,-,TRBJ2-1,TRBV6-5
TGTGGCACCTTTCGGGGGATGAACACTGAAGCTTTCTTT,CGTFRGMNTEAFF,-,-,TRBJ1-1,TRBV2
TGTGCCAGCAGCGACCGCACTGGGGCCAACGTCCTGACTTTC,CASSDRTGANVLTF,-,-,TRBJ2-6,TRBV5-6
TGTGCCAGCAAACCCCCCCTTGGGCGGGAGAACACCGGGGAGCTGTTTTTT,CASKPPLGRENTGELFF,-,-,TRBJ2-2,TRBV7-2
TGTGCCAGCAGCTTTGGCAGGTTGTGGGAGCAGTACTTC,CASSFGRLWEQYF,-,-,TRBJ2-7,TRBV5-6
TGCAGCGTTAGGGTGGGGGGGAACACTGAAGCTTTCTTT,CSVRVGGNTEAFF,-,-,TRBJ1-1,TRBV29-1
TGCGCCAGCAGCTCTCCGACAGGGATCGAGGGGCAAGAGACCCAGTACTTC,CASSSPTGIEGQETQYF,TRBD1,-,TRBJ2-5,TRBV5-1
TGCGCCAGCAGCCAAGTTCCGGAAGGACCGTCGGGTTTT,CASSQVPEGPSGF,-,-,TRBJ1-4,TRBV4-1
TGTGCCAGCCCCTACTTGGGACTAGCGGGAGGGCGGGTAGAGACCCAGTACTTC,CASPYLGLAGGRVETQYF,TRBD2,-,TRBJ2-5,TRBV5-6
TGTGCCAGCAGTTCGGCGGGACAGACCTACGAGCAGTACTTC,CASSSAGQTYEQYF,-,-,TRBJ2-7,TRBV27
TGTGCCAGCAGCTTAGGCCACCGGGGACTAGTTAACTACGAGCAGTACTTC,CASSLGHRGLVNYEQYF,TRBD2,-,TRBJ2-7,TRBV11-2